The rows below give T cell receptor beta chains drawn from one sample of a study of blood T cell repertoires in COVID-19. Assay: immunoSEQ multiplex PCR; the TCRdb copy retains only in-frame clones and omits some. The sample records roughly 230,000 clones, roughly 90% being singletons. Sequenced input: peripheral blood. Every receptor here comes from a human donor in a cohort sampled during active COVID-19. Each CDR3 is given without its conserved first and last residue.

>TRBJ1-1|TRBV6-5
ASSYGEGSTEAF
>TRBJ2-7|TRBV6-5
ASSYLGTEPRGEQY
>TRBJ2-2|TRBV7-9
ASSQTAPGGELF
>TRBJ1-2|TRBV5-1
ASSLAGQGASGYT
>TRBJ2-7|TRBV21-1
ASSKVAGVSHEQY
>TRBJ2-7|TRBV7-9
ASSSPDRASYEQY
>TRBJ2-7|TRBV5-6
ASNGWATYEQY
>TRBJ2-5|TRBV3-1/TRBV3-2
ASSQRGQQYQETQY
>TRBJ2-7|TRBV6-2/TRBV6-3
ASSYGRGPSYEQY
>TRBJ1-3|TRBV25-1
ASSWDSISGNTIY
>TRBJ1-4|TRBV9
ASSPQQGNEKLF
>TRBJ1-2|TRBV6-5
ASSRDRGTNYGYT
>TRBJ2-7|TRBV7-3
ASSPRVRSEQY
>TRBJ1-1|TRBV20-1
SASGGRGRAEAF
>TRBJ2-7|TRBV5-4
ASSSGDTYEQY
>TRBJ2-7|TRBV4-3
ASSQSPSVTYEQY
>TRBJ1-3|TRBV28
ASSLLPGGAGNTIY
>TRBJ2-7|TRBV6-5
ASRPTGAREY
>TRBJ1-3|TRBV9
ASSTRTGAGNTIY
>TRBJ1-1|TRBV10-3
AISDPDRGITEAF
>TRBJ2-5|TRBV29-1
SASGVVGETQY
>TRBJ1-5|TRBV27
ASSLAQGNPPQH
>TRBJ2-7|TRBV13
ASSFGQGSHEQY
>TRBJ2-1|TRBV6-6
ASTVGLRSYNEQF
>TRBJ2-3|TRBV7-7
ASGEGTGNTDTQY
>TRBJ1-2|TRBV2
ATQPDQGYGYT
>TRBJ1-1|TRBV30
ARERGAEAF
>TRBJ2-1|TRBV6-6
ASNTGYGEYNEQF
>TRBJ1-2|TRBV5-4
ASSSPGGRYGYT
>TRBJ1-2|TRBV6-5
ASSYHGQGGYGYT
>TRBJ1-2|TRBV4-3
ASSQDVGGGGYGYT
>TRBJ2-7|TRBV28
ASSLSNSYEQY
>TRBJ1-1|TRBV10-3
AISDRAIHPSTEAF
>TRBJ1-2|TRBV18
ASSPEVGQDGGYT
>TRBJ2-5|TRBV10-3
AISPGSRASGETQY
>TRBJ1-1|TRBV7-2
ASSFGTTFRWAF
>TRBJ2-5|TRBV5-3
ARSFSPSFQETQY
>TRBJ2-3|TRBV3-1/TRBV3-2
ASSQVGRARSDTQY
>TRBJ2-7|TRBV4-1
ASSQGLNTYEQY
>TRBJ1-2|TRBV9
ASSPLGEILSAT
>TRBJ2-3|TRBV7-2
ASSLDTAPDTQY
>TRBJ2-1|TRBV18
ASSPSTGSNEQF
>TRBJ2-2|TRBV4-2
ASSQEWLANTGELF
>TRBJ1-4|TRBV19
ASSPNRGENEKLF
>TRBJ1-3|TRBV4-3
ASSLGGTGEGNTIY
>TRBJ1-2|TRBV19
ASSIGTFDGYT
>TRBJ1-6|TRBV5-1
ASSKTGTDSPLH
>TRBJ2-7|TRBV4-3
ASSQERLGRGRAREQY
>TRBJ1-2|TRBV5-1
ASSLSLGGDGYT
>TRBJ2-3|TRBV30
AWSVGGGTTDTQY